One and the same sample provided the 31 T cell receptor beta chains below, sequenced in a study of cytomegalovirus exposure and HLA in healthy donors. PCR was performed using 60 Vbeta and 13 Jbeta primers. Sequencing used immunoSEQ multiplex PCR; TCRdb keeps in-frame clones, though not all of them. The sample lists tens of thousands of clones, around 73% seen once, with 5.4% in the top ten. The sample comprised PBMCs. All receptors derive from a man in his fifties or sixties in good health and CMV-seronegative.

This clone was found once. J is TRBJ2-7 and V is TRBV9; 7 bases line up with TRBD1. Germline loops: CDR1 SGDLS, CDR2 YYNGEE. CDR3 length equals 14 residues. V lost 6 bases, J lost 1 base, and 7 bases stayed unmatched. The CDR3 bases are TGTGCCAGCACCACAGGGGTTGGTTCCTACGAGCAGTACTTC. As protein: CASTTGVGSYEQYF.

This clone appeared a few times. The V gene is TRBV30, the J gene TRBJ1-2; D remains unclear. The CDR3 consists of 13 residues. Germline loops: CDR1 GTSNPN, CDR2 SVGIG (reference sequence). Trimming pared 5 bases from V and 5 bases from J, leaving 15 bases between. For the CDR3, the DNA is TGTGCCTGGGATTCCGTCGTACAGTATGGCTACACCTTC. Translated, it gives CAWDSVVQYGYTF.

A word on this clone: Different DNA sequences within this sample yield the same CDR3. The J gene is TRBJ1-2, the V gene TRBV19; D not certain. Between the trimmed V and J ends, which lost 3 bases and 4 bases, there was a span of 9 bases. The CDR3 extends over 13 amino acids. Germline CDR1 LNHDA, CDR2 SQIVND (reference sequence). CDR3 sequence (DNA): TGTGCCAGTAGTATTTCGGGAGCCTATGGCTACACCTTC. This encodes CASSISGAYGYTF.

Details on this clone: Distinct nucleotide sequences in the sample also encode this CDR3. This chain connects TRBV25-1 to TRBJ1-3, with TRBD1 as a possible D gene (6 bases). Trimming left V 9 bases short and J 1 base short, with 7 bases between. Germline lookup yields CDR1 MGHDK and CDR2 SYGVNS. There are 12 residues in the CDR3. The CDR3 sequence: CASTGSGNTIYF. The CDR3 DNA reads TGTGCCAGTACAGGGTCTGGAAACACCATATATTTT.

This clone showed up just once. CDR3 sequence reads: CASSLVWRDRVNTEAFF. The CDR3 DNA sequence: TGTGCCAGCAGCTTAGTGTGGAGGGACAGAGTGAACACTGAAGCTTTCTTT. This chain connects TRBV11-2 to TRBJ1-1; TRBD1 aligns across 7 bases. With 1 base clipped from V and 0 bases from J, the junction kept 8 bases outside the gene matches. The CDR3 length is 17 residues. Germline-derived CDR1 and CDR2 are SGHAT and FQNNGV.

This chain uses TRBV6-1 with TRBJ2-7; TRBD1 aligns across 9 bases. J gave up 4 bases and V 6 bases, and 10 bases lay outside the gene matches. The germline CDR1 and CDR2 sequences are MNHNS and SASEGT. The CDR3 is 15 amino acids. This CDR3 reads CASRGVGQGRYEQYF. The CDR3 coding sequence is TGTGCCAGCAGGGGGGTTGGACAGGGGAGGTACGAGCAGTACTTC.

The chain couples TRBV29-1 to TRBJ2-3, with 7 bases that match TRBD2. After removal of 1 base from V and 4 bases from J, the junction contained 2 bases not matched to a gene. Germline CDR1 and CDR2: SQVTM and ANQGSEA. This CDR3 is built from 13 residues. The CDR3 region has the DNA TGCAGCGTTGAAGGACTAGCATCAGATACGCAGTATTTT. Translated, it gives CSVEGLASDTQYF.

This clone was observed a few times. V usage is TRBV14 and J usage is TRBJ2-6; D not resolved. Germline assignment: CDR1 SGHDN and CDR2 FVKESK. The V end lost 1 base, the J end lost 6 bases, and 7 bases lay between the germline ends. There are 14 residues in the CDR3. The CDR3 coding sequence is TGTGCCAGCAGCCAAGGGCTCGCGGCCAACGTCCTGACTTTC. Its translation is CASSQGLAANVLTF.

This clone was picked up one time. The chain employs TRBV18 and TRBJ1-2; possibly TRBD1 for D (6 bases). CDR1 and CDR2 from the germline V gene are KGHSH and LQKENI. Trimming took 3 bases from V and 4 from J, leaving 15 bases between them. There are 15 residues in the CDR3. CDR3 amino acids: CASSPYGQSRYGYTF. As DNA, the CDR3 is TGTGCCAGCTCACCTTACGGACAGAGCCGCTATGGCTACACCTTC.

V usage is TRBV7-3 and J usage is TRBJ2-7; 8 positions match TRBD1. Germline V gene lookup returns CDR1 SGHTA and CDR2 FQGTGA. V lost 5 bases, J lost 2 bases, and 8 bases stayed unmatched. The CDR3 sequence is 15 residues long. CDR3 loop: CASSPLGGQAYEQYF. CDR3 coding DNA: TGTGCCAGCAGCCCCCTGGGGGGACAGGCCTACGAGCAGTACTTC.

This clone appeared once. The gene calls are TRBV2 and TRBJ2-5; a possible D gene is TRBD2 (6 bases). The V end lost 11 bases, the J end lost 1 base, and 14 bases lay between the germline ends. Germline-derived CDR1 and CDR2 are SNHLY and FYNNEI. There are 13 residues in the CDR3. The CDR3 here is CAWTQEGQETQYF. CDR3 bases: TGTGCCTGGACCCAGGAGGGCCAAGAGACCCAGTACTTC.

This clone was detected once. This rearrangement joins TRBV2 to TRBJ2-4; D might be TRBD2 (6 bases). Trimming shortened V by 2 bases and J by 2 bases, and 16 bases separated the two germline ends. The CDR3 length is 17 residues. The germline CDR1 and CDR2 sequences are SNHLY and FYNNEI. In DNA form, the CDR3 reads TGTGCCAGCAGTGAATTTGGGGCAGGGAGGACCAAAAACATTCAGTACTTC. Protein: CASSEFGAGRTKNIQYF.

The rearrangement joins TRBV5-4 to TRBJ1-4; no clear D gene. Germline CDR1 SGHNT, CDR2 YYREEE (reference sequence). The germline V and J ends were trimmed by 2 bases and 0 bases, with 11 bases remaining between them. CDR3 size: 16 residues. The chain's CDR3 is CASSLGRQATNEKLFF. The CDR3, as DNA: TGTGCCAGCAGCTTAGGTAGACAAGCAACTAATGAAAAACTGTTTTTT.

The V call is TRBV9, the J call TRBJ2-3; 9 bases are a match to TRBD1. Germline CDR1 is SGDLS and CDR2 is YYNGEE. The ends lost 4 bases at V and 2 bases at J; junction bases unmatched: 5. The CDR3 has 15 residues. The CDR3 spells CASSPGQGSTDTQYF. CDR3 sequence (DNA): TGTGCCAGCAGCCCCGGACAGGGGTCCACAGATACGCAGTATTTT.

The rearrangement joins TRBV23-1 to TRBJ2-5, with D possibly matching TRBD1 (5 bases). TRBV23-1 is recorded as an ORF, its role being uncertain. Trimming removed 7 bases at V and 3 bases at J, with 12 bases between. The CDR3 extends over 13 amino acids. The CDR3 DNA reads TGCGCCAGCACGCGACAGTGGAAAGAGACCCAGTACTTC. Protein: CASTRQWKETQYF.

The chain is built from TRBV7-8 and TRBJ2-1, with 9 bases aligning to TRBD2. The CDR3 sequence is 16 residues long. Trimming at V came to 0 bases and at J to 3 bases, leaving 3 bases not matched to a gene. The germline V gene has CDR1 SGHVS and CDR2 FQNEAQ. The DNA for the CDR3 is TGTGCCAGCAGCTTAGCGGAGCGGGGGGACTACAATGAGCAGTTCTTC. The encoded protein is CASSLAERGDYNEQFF.

J is TRBJ2-5 and V is TRBV5-4, with 7 bases that match TRBD1. The CDR3 is 15 residues long. CDR1 and CDR2 (germline): SGHNT, YYREEE (reference sequence). Trimming at V came to 4 bases and at J to 4 bases, leaving 10 bases not matched to a gene. The CDR3 DNA sequence: TGTGCCAGCAGCCCCGATCAGACAGGGAGAGAGACCCAGTACTTC. Translated, it gives CASSPDQTGRETQYF.

This clone was observed a few times. The rearrangement links TRBV29-1 to TRBJ2-5; TRBD2 might be the D (5 bases). V lost 8 bases, J lost 0 bases, and 7 bases lay in between. This CDR3 is built from 11 residues. The germline CDR1 and CDR2 sequences are SQVTM and ANQGSEA. The CDR3 loop reads CSPRDQETQYF. The CDR3 DNA reads TGCAGCCCGAGGGACCAAGAGACCCAGTACTTC.

The chain uses TRBV2 and TRBJ1-1, with 7 positions matching TRBD1. Trimming removed 8 bases from V and 11 bases from J; junction bases left unmatched: 8. The CDR3 runs 11 residues. Looked up from germline, CDR1 is SNHLY and CDR2 is FYNNEI. The CDR3 DNA follows: TGTGCCAGCCTGGACAGGAATAAGGCTTTCTTT. Amino acids: CASLDRNKAFF.

This sequence joins TRBV6-1 and TRBJ2-7, with 8 bases fitting TRBD1. Per germline, CDR1 MNHNS and CDR2 SASEGT. The CDR3 runs to 14 residues. The V segment lost 6 bases and the J segment 0 bases; nucleotides outside the gene matches: 4. As DNA, the CDR3 is TGTGCCAGCAGGCCGGGACAGGCCTCCTACGAGCAGTACTTC. It specifies CASRPGQASYEQYF.

V usage is TRBV5-6 and J usage is TRBJ2-3, with a tentative D call TRBD1 (6 bases). The CDR3 has 18 residues. The V gene's germline CDR1 is SGHDT and CDR2 YYEEEE. The germline V and J ends were trimmed by 4 bases and 0 bases, with 21 bases remaining between them. The CDR3 is CASSTTGLSNHSTDTQYF. For the CDR3, the DNA is TGTGCCAGCAGCACCACAGGGCTTTCAAACCATAGCACAGATACGCAGTATTTT. The full variable domain, its missing parts supplied by reference TRBV5-6 and TRBJ2-3, is DAGVTQSPTHLIKTRGQQVTLRCSPKSGHDTVSWYQQALGQGPQFIFQYYEEEERQRGNFPDRFSGHQFPNYSSELNVNALLLGDSALYLCASSTTGLSNHSTDTQYFGPGTRLTVL.

This clone was seen only a few times. The chain joins TRBV19 to TRBJ2-1, with TRBD2 matching 9 bases. The CDR3 has 14 amino acids. Germline V lookup: CDR1 LNHDA, CDR2 SQIVND (reference sequence). Trimming removed 3 bases from V and 5 bases from J; junction bases left unmatched: 2. The CDR3: CASSILAGHNEQFF. The CDR3, as DNA: TGTGCCAGTAGTATCCTAGCGGGGCACAATGAGCAGTTCTTC.

This clone was seen only once. This chain joins TRBV4-2 and TRBJ1-3, with a weak D call TRBD1 (5 bases). Trimming pared 0 bases from V and 5 bases from J, leaving 11 bases between. This CDR3 has 15 residues. Germline CDR1 and CDR2: LGHNA and YNFKEQ. The CDR3 coding sequence is TGTGCCAGCAGCCAAGATGGGGCAGGGAGAAACACCATATATTTT. As protein: CASSQDGAGRNTIYF.

The chain carries TRBV6-1 and TRBJ2-7, with D possibly being TRBD2 (6 bases). The V end was cut by 1 base, the J end by 0 bases, with 10 bases between. The length of the CDR3 is 15 residues. Germline V gene sequence: CDR1 MNHNS, CDR2 SASEGT. The CDR3 region has the DNA TGTGCCAGCAGTGAAGTTTTGGGGGGCTCCTACGAGCAGTACTTC. This sequence encodes CASSEVLGGSYEQYF.

This chain connects TRBV9 to TRBJ2-3; 12 nucleotides match TRBD2. From germline, CDR1 is SGDLS and CDR2 YYNGEE. CDR3 length equals 16 residues. The J segment lost 5 bases and the V segment lost 4 bases, leaving 8 bases of the junction unmatched. In DNA, the CDR3 is TGTGCCAGCAGCACCCGACTAGCGGGGGTTCAAGATACGCAGTATTTT. This encodes CASSTRLAGVQDTQYF.

The V and J genes are TRBV7-9 and TRBJ2-3; 12 bases map to TRBD1. CDR1 and CDR2 from the germline V gene are SEHNR and FQNEAQ (reference sequence). The CDR3 runs 19 residues. The trim removed 2 bases at V and 1 base at J, leaving 10 bases unmatched. The DNA for the CDR3 is TGTGCCAGCAGCTTACCGGGACAGGGGGCGGGTCGGGGCACAGATACGCAGTATTTT. Translation gives CASSLPGQGAGRGTDTQYF. The variable domain in full, with the rest retrieved from reference TRBV7-9 and TRBJ2-3, is DTGVSQNPRHKITKRGQNVTFRCDPISEHNRLYWYRQTLGQGPEFLTYFQNEAQLEKSRLLSDRFSAERPKGSFSTLEIQRTEQGDSAMYLCASSLPGQGAGRGTDTQYFGPGTRLTVL.

This clone is a singleton in its sample. This chain joins TRBV27 and TRBJ2-7, with D uncertain. In germline, CDR1 is MNHEY, CDR2 SMNVEV (reference sequence). Trimming left V 2 bases short and J 5 bases short, with 13 bases between. The CDR3 spans 14 residues. CDR3 in amino acids: CASSLGRTSHEQYF. Written as DNA, the CDR3 is TGTGCCAGCAGTTTAGGTCGAACATCCCACGAGCAGTACTTC.

The rearrangement uses TRBV7-2 and TRBJ1-2, with a weak D call TRBD1 (5 bases). Germline V gives CDR1 SGHTA, CDR2 FQGNSA. Trimming took 5 bases from V and 0 from J, leaving 16 bases between them. This CDR3 is 16 amino acids long. CDR3 coding DNA: TGTGCCAGCAGCCTAATTCTCGGGGGGGCTAACTATGGCTACACCTTC. Translated, it gives CASSLILGGANYGYTF.

This chain joins TRBV19 and TRBJ1-5; no clear D. This CDR3 spans 14 amino acids. V lost 8 bases and J 0 bases, leaving 11 bases between the germline ends. Germline V CDR1 and CDR2: LNHDA, SQIVND (reference sequence). CDR3 residues: CASAGRYSNQPQHF. Here the CDR3 DNA reads TGTGCCAGTGCAGGTAGATATAGCAATCAGCCCCAGCATTTT.

The genes are TRBV5-1 and TRBJ1-4; a weak D match, TRBD1 (6 bases). The CDR3 has 16 residues. V shed 4 bases and J shed 6 bases, with 19 bases lying between them. Germline V gene sequence: CDR1 SGHRS, CDR2 YFSETQ. DNA of the CDR3: TGCGCCAGCAGCGACAGGATCCACGGTATTGATGAAAAACTGTTTTTT. It specifies CASSDRIHGIDEKLFF.

In its sample, this clone was seen a few times. The gene calls are TRBV11-3 and TRBJ1-1; D may be TRBD1 (6 bases). Trimming pared 5 bases from V and 4 bases from J, leaving 11 bases between. The CDR3 is made up of 13 amino acids. CDR1 is SGHNT and CDR2 is YENEEA in the germline V gene. The CDR3 loop reads CASSVQGSTEAFF. The CDR3 coding sequence is TGTGCCAGCAGCGTACAGGGAAGCACTGAAGCTTTCTTT.